The 10 T cell receptor beta chains reported below all come from one sample, sequenced in a study of blood T cell repertoires in COVID-19. Using immunoSEQ multiplex PCR, the repertoire was profiled, and TCRdb retains in-frame clones only, with some absent. The top ten clones hold around 8.6% of a sample with approximately 150,000 clones, approximately 90% of them seen once. The sequenced material came from peripheral blood. These receptors were obtained from a woman in her forties or fifties with active or convalescent COVID-19.

The gene calls are TRBV2 and TRBJ2-5; TRBD2 matches at 7 bases. Losses at the gene ends were 3 bases for V and 2 bases for J; bases not matched to a gene: 6. The germline CDR1 and CDR2 sequences are SNHLY and FYNNEI. CDR3 size: 15 residues. The CDR3 region has the DNA TGTGCCAGCAGTGACGAGCTAGCGGCACAAGAGACCCAGTACTTC. Protein: CASSDELAAQETQYF.

V is TRBV5-1 and J is TRBJ1-6, with D hard to call. This CDR3 has 13 amino acids. Per the germline V gene, CDR1 is SGHRS and CDR2 is YFSETQ. V was trimmed by 1 base and J by 6 bases, leaving 5 bases between them. CDR3 sequence reads: CASSLWLNSPLHF. The CDR3 DNA is TGCGCCAGCAGCTTGTGGCTTAATTCACCCCTCCACTTT.

This chain joins TRBV7-8 and TRBJ1-4; D is ambiguous. Germline CDR1 is SGHVS and CDR2 is FQNEAQ. This CDR3 spans 15 amino acids. V shed 8 bases and J shed 2 bases, with 15 bases lying between them. CDR3 loop: CASGEGGFTNEKLFF. CDR3 sequence (DNA): TGTGCCAGCGGCGAGGGTGGGTTCACTAATGAAAAACTGTTTTTT.

The V call is TRBV6-2 or TRBV6-3, the J call TRBJ2-7; D gene uncertain. Germline-derived CDR1 and CDR2 are MNHEY and SVGEGT. The CDR3 runs 15 residues. Between the trimmed V and J ends, which lost 5 bases and 1 base, there was a span of 15 bases. The CDR3 bases are TGTGCCAGCAGTCGAGCTATACCCGGGTCCTACGAGCAGTACTTC. Translated, it gives CASSRAIPGSYEQYF.

V gene TRBV5-1 combines with J gene TRBJ2-1; 12 bases align to TRBD2. CDR1 and CDR2 from the germline V gene are SGHRS and YFSETQ. The CDR3 extends over 17 amino acids. V gave up 4 bases and J gave up 6 bases; unmatched junction bases: 11. The CDR3 sequence: CASSPQILAGGFNEQFF. CDR3 sequence (DNA): TGCGCCAGCAGCCCCCAAATCCTAGCGGGAGGGTTCAATGAGCAGTTCTTC.

CDR3 in DNA: TGCAGCGTTGAAGATGAGGCTAGCGGGCGCACAGATACGCAGTATTTT. This encodes CSVEDEASGRTDTQYF. The rearrangement uses TRBV29-1 and TRBJ2-3; 8 nucleotides agree with TRBD2. Unmatched junction bases numbered 6, after V lost 0 bases and J lost 1 base. The germline V gene encodes CDR1 SQVTM and CDR2 ANQGSEA. This CDR3 has 16 amino acids.

This rearrangement joins TRBV5-4 to TRBJ1-1; D possibly corresponds to TRBD1 (6 bases). The CDR3 consists of 16 residues. Germline lookup yields CDR1 SGHNT and CDR2 YYREEE (reference sequence). Trimming removed 0 bases at V and 0 bases at J, with 12 bases between. The CDR3 sequence is CASSLDRAMLNTEAFF. The CDR3 DNA follows: TGTGCCAGCAGCTTGGACAGGGCCATGTTGAACACTGAAGCTTTCTTT. Full variable domain (missing parts from reference TRBV5-4 and TRBJ1-1): ETGVTQSPTHLIKTRGQQVTLRCSSQSGHNTVSWYQQALGQGPQFIFQYYREEENGRGNFPPRFSGLQFPNYSSELNVNALELDDSALYLCASSLDRAMLNTEAFFGQGTRLTVV.

This clone was counted only a few times. The chain is built from TRBV7-9 and TRBJ1-4; tentative D call: TRBD1 (6 bases). This CDR3 is 15 amino acids long. V was clipped by 5 bases and J by 7 bases, with 17 bases between them. Germline V CDR1 and CDR2: SEHNR, FQNEAQ (reference sequence). CDR3 coding DNA: TGTGCCAGCAGCCCCGGGGGCGGGGGGAGTGAAAAACTGTTTTTT. Protein sequence: CASSPGGGGSEKLFF. The entire variable domain, with the rest obtained from reference TRBV7-9 and TRBJ1-4, is as follows: DTGVSQNPRHKITKRGQNVTFRCDPISEHNRLYWYRQTLGQGPEFLTYFQNEAQLEKSRLLSDRFSAERPKGSFSTLEIQRTEQGDSAMYLCASSPGGGGSEKLFFGSGTQLSVL.

The genes are TRBV6-1 and TRBJ1-2; D remains unclear. This CDR3 spans 15 amino acids. V shed 1 base and J shed 4 bases, with 13 bases lying between them. Germline loops: CDR1 MNHNS, CDR2 SASEGT. Here the CDR3 DNA reads TGTGCCAGCAGTGAAGTGGGAGGTGGGCTCTATGGCTACACCTTC. This sequence encodes CASSEVGGGLYGYTF.

This rearrangement joins TRBV7-2 to TRBJ2-5, with D possibly being TRBD1 (5 bases). Trimming took 0 bases from V and 5 from J, leaving 13 bases between them. Germline assignment: CDR1 SGHTA and CDR2 FQGNSA. The CDR3 spans 15 residues. DNA for the CDR3: TGTGCCAGCAGCTTAGCGGGCAGGGCCCGGGAGACCCAGTACTTC. As protein: CASSLAGRARETQYF.